This note documents a single T cell receptor (beta chain) sequence. The antigen is not known. Clones were sequenced by immunoSEQ multiplex PCR, and TCRdb holds only the in-frame ones, with some missing. The sample lists approximately 150,000 clones; 80% to 95% were seen once. This sample was included in a study of T cell responses to AZD1222 COVID-19 vaccine. Study results and caveats: Repertoire samples came only from after the peak T cell response. Most donors were white British and more were female, and clonal diversity was possibly underestimated. Increases in Spike-specific TCR breadth and depth were seen after two AZD1222 doses. Vaccine-associated CD4 TCRs ranged over spike, dominating at 160-218 and 743-854.

Germline V gene lookup returns CDR1 MNHEY and CDR2 SVGAGI. V shed 2 bases and J 8 bases; nucleotides not matched to a gene: 8. This CDR3 spans 15 amino acids. V and J are TRBV6-5 and TRBJ1-1; TRBD1 agrees at 10 bases. This receptor was identified in an adult in good health. Here the sequenced sample was peripheral blood, taken on day 0 of AZD1222 vaccination. CDR3 loop: CASSYVTGGPGEAFF. The CDR3, as DNA: TGTGCCAGCAGTTACGTGACAGGGGGCCCAGGCGAAGCTTTCTTT.